This T cell receptor (beta chain) stems from a study of blood T cell repertoires in COVID-19. This study enrolled people aged roughly 18 to 89 from about 24 US geographic areas. The table came from immunoSEQ multiplex PCR; TCRdb's copy has only in-frame clones and leaves some out. The table lists about 200,000 clones, roughly 80% of them singletons. This clone has a single count. The germline CDR1 and CDR2 sequences are GTSNPN and SVGIG (reference sequence). The junction had 10 bases not matched to a gene; V was cut back by 5 bases and J by 6 bases. The CDR3 totals 14 residues. Sequencing used PBMCs or T cells enriched from blood (not recorded which). The clonotype originates from a woman aged 60-75 years with acute COVID-19. The V and J genes are TRBV30 and TRBJ2-7; 10 nucleotides match TRBD2. The CDR3 reads CAWDRAGGLSEQYF. In nucleotides, the CDR3 is TGTGCCTGGGATCGAGCGGGAGGGCTTTCCGAGCAGTACTTC.